Given below is one T cell receptor (beta chain) in context. This clone was seen only once. Its target antigen remains unknown. No much larger clone is present one base from it, and per-base qualities are unavailable. The sample is drawn from a study of blood T cell repertoires in COVID-19 (TCRdb year 2020). Background for the entire study: The collaborator samples originated in the United States, Italy and Spain and spanned the acute and convalescent phases of COVID-19. Samples were obtained from the ongoing ImmuneRACE study (first 160 participants) and from over 1,000 subjects provided by 6 global collaborators. Sample metadata almost always included a de-identified subject ID, COVID-19 status, age in years and sex. The repertoires were made available in a free public database intended to serve as a resource for research on the immune response to SARS-CoV-2. Where available, HLA class I and class II types were taken from metadata supplied by the sample provider and were not determined by assay-based typing. The material from the prospective study consisted of cDNA or gDNA derived from T cells, B-cell-depleted T cells, or PBMCs. Subjects who had been exposed to COVID-19, were actively infected with it, or had recovered from it provided the deeply sampled blood TCRbeta repertoires that made up the dataset. General findings and caveats noted by the study authors: The amount of clinical and demographic metadata varied by source and participant and was provided uncurated.

One collaborating source in Seattle enrolled patients during active infection and followed them longitudinally through the course of disease. The collaborating institutions used their own protocols to collect whole blood in K2EDTA tubes. Collaborator samples were shipped for TCRbeta analysis as frozen whole blood, isolated PBMCs, or DNA extracted from either sample type. Via the germline V gene, CDR1 is SGHTA and CDR2 FQGNSA. V is pruned by 5 bases and J by 3 bases, leaving 10 bases of the junction without a gene match. The CDR3 sequence holds 16 residues, the cysteine and phenylalanine included. Only the CDR3 region is kept as DNA, spanning 48 bases read in frame from base 1. The immunoSEQ Assay, a bias-controlled multiplex PCR, was used to amplify TCRbeta CDR3 regions from genomic DNA. In the original analysis: Within the assay, amplification of reference gene primers was used to estimate how many nucleated cells each sample contained. To quantify the absolute abundance of each unique TCRbeta CDR3 rearrangement, sequence reads were collapsed and filtered. For each sample, productive Simpson clonality was calculated as the square root of Simpson's diversity index across productive rearrangements. TCRdb took over this immuneACCESS table, retaining in-frame rearrangements with V and J assigned. Such tables are incomplete; in checked studies, under half of the missing clones stem from an unresolved V gene, and the remainder is unexplained. V and J calls and clone size are given by that table; D and trimming were obtained from the DNA. Here the sample has under 300,000 clones; 70% to 85% occur a single time. The leading ten clones occupy about 1.6% of the sample.

This sequence originates from a human donor with COVID-19, enrolled during active disease. The donor label of this sample is uncertain. The chain joins TRBV7-2 to TRBJ2-3; 8 nucleotides in the junction match TRBD2. The source material was peripheral blood. The nucleotides are TGTGCCAGCAGCCCACCGCAGGCGGGAGGAACAGATACGCAGTATTTT. Its protein reads: CASSPPQAGGTDTQYF.